What follows are 8 T cell receptor beta chains derived from one specimen sequenced in a study of blood T cell repertoires in COVID-19. The data were produced by immunoSEQ multiplex PCR, yet TCRdb's version contains in-frame clones alone and is incomplete. This sample has about 97,000 clones; around 92% occur once, and the top ten carry 5.7%. The sequenced material came from peripheral blood. The receptors stem from a man aged 50-59 years with active COVID-19.

This clone was detected only once. Other nucleotide sequences in the sample specify the same CDR3. This sequence joins TRBV19 and TRBJ2-5; no clear D. This CDR3 region has 13 residues. Trimming cost V 3 bases and J 3 bases, with 8 bases left between them. Germline V CDR1 and CDR2: LNHDA, SQIVND (reference sequence). In DNA, the CDR3 is TGTGCCAGTAGTATGAACAGAGAAGAGACCCAGTACTTC. Protein: CASSMNREETQYF.

J is TRBJ2-3 and V is TRBV5-4, with D possibly matching TRBD1 (6 bases). This CDR3 region has 16 residues. In germline, CDR1 is SGHNT, CDR2 YYREEE (reference sequence). Trimming took 4 bases from V and 4 from J, leaving 19 bases between them. The CDR3 region has the DNA TGTGCCAGCAGCCAGGGGACCGACCCGCGGGCAGATACGCAGTATTTT. Encoded protein: CASSQGTDPRADTQYF. Based on the CDR3 plus reference TRBV5-4 and TRBJ2-3, the full variable domain is ETGVTQSPTHLIKTRGQQVTLRCSSQSGHNTVSWYQQALGQGPQFIFQYYREEENGRGNFPPRFSGLQFPNYSSELNVNALELDDSALYLCASSQGTDPRADTQYFGPGTRLTVL.

The CDR3 sequence: CASSPGQQVGNTEAFF. The CDR3 coding sequence is TGCGCCAGCAGCCCGGGACAGCAAGTGGGCAACACTGAAGCTTTCTTT. The J gene is TRBJ1-1, the V gene TRBV5-1; 7 nucleotides align to TRBD1. J lost 2 bases, V lost 4 bases, and 11 bases had no gene match. Per germline, CDR1 SGHRS and CDR2 YFSETQ. The CDR3 is 16 amino acids.

The chain couples TRBV9 to TRBJ2-3; 13 nucleotides line up with TRBD2. Looked up from germline, CDR1 is SGDLS and CDR2 is YYNGEE. V gave up 3 bases and J gave up 0 bases; unmatched junction bases: 1. The CDR3 spans 16 residues. The CDR3 DNA reads as TGTGCCAGCAGCGAGGGACTAGCGGGGAGCACAGATACGCAGTATTTT. This sequence encodes CASSEGLAGSTDTQYF.

The chain is built from TRBV2 and TRBJ2-1; 11 nucleotides match TRBD2. Germline V gives CDR1 SNHLY, CDR2 FYNNEI. The CDR3 is 15 amino acids. The junction had 7 bases not matched to a gene; V was cut back by 5 bases and J by 7 bases. CDR3 sequence reads: CASSLLLAGVNEQFF. The CDR3 nucleotides read TGTGCCAGCAGTTTGCTACTAGCGGGAGTGAATGAGCAGTTCTTC.

This rearrangement joins TRBV3-1 (or the pseudogene TRBV3-2) to TRBJ2-1, with a possible D match to TRBD2 (5 bases). V lost 3 bases to trimming and J lost 8 bases, with 11 bases between them. The CDR3 totals 13 residues. CDR1 and CDR2 from the germline V gene are LGHDT and YNNKEL (reference sequence). CDR3 amino acids: CASSQVLVHEQFF. The CDR3 coding sequence is TGTGCCAGCAGCCAGGTACTAGTTCATGAGCAGTTCTTC.

This chain joins TRBV7-8 and TRBJ2-5; 11 positions match TRBD2. CDR3 length equals 16 residues. The V segment lost 3 bases and the J segment 1 base; nucleotides outside the gene matches: 4. Germline CDR1 is SGHVS and CDR2 is FQNEAQ. The CDR3 bases are TGTGCCAGCAGCTTCCGGACTAGCGGGTCCCAAGAGACCCAGTACTTC. Its protein is CASSFRTSGSQETQYF.

This chain links TRBV24-1 with TRBJ2-3; tentative D call: TRBD1 (8 bases). This CDR3 has 16 residues. The germline CDR1 and CDR2 sequences are KGHDR and SFDVKD. Trimming left V 4 bases short and J 7 bases short, with 20 bases between. The CDR3 loop is CATSDPTGVSGNTQYF. The CDR3 DNA sequence: TGTGCCACCAGTGACCCGACAGGGGTCAGCGGGAATACGCAGTATTTT.